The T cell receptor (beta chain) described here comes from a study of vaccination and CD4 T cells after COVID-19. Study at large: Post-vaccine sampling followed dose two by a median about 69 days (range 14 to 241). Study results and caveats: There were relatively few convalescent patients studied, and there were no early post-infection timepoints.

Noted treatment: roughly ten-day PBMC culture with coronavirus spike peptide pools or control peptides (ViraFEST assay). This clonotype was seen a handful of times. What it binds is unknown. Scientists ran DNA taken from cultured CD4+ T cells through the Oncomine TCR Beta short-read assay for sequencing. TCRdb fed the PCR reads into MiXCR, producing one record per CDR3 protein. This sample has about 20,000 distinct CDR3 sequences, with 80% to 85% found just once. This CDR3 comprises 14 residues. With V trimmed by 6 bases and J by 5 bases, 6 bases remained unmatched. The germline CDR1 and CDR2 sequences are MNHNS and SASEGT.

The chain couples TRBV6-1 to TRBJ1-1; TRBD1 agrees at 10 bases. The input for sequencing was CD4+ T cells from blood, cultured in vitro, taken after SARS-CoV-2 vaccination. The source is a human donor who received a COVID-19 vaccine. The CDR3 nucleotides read TGTGCCAGCAGACCGGACAGGGGGGGAACTGAAGCTTTCTTT. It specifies CASRPDRGGTEAFF.